These 25 T cell receptor beta chains came from one sample sequenced in a study of T cell repertoires in aging, cancer and after chemotherapy. Peripheral blood genomic DNA, not sorted cells or RNA, was the template. Rearranged V-D-J TRB sequences were amplified with a mixed TRB-A/B primer pool. MiXCR, run by TCRdb on the multiplex PCR reads, gives a single entry per CDR3 protein. The sample includes roughly 6,000 distinct CDR3 sequences, under 40% of them seen just once. The sequencing input was blood. The receptor source for this set is a human donor with a blood cancer.

About this clonotype itself: One junction end disagrees with the germline gene, perhaps due to a read error. This sequence joins TRBV7-9 and TRBJ2-3; 10 bases map to TRBD1. The CDR3 totals 15 residues. The germline CDR1 and CDR2 sequences are SEHNR and FQNEAQ (reference sequence). The chain's CDR3 is CASSLATGGTDTQNF. In nucleotides, the CDR3 is TGTGCCAGCAGCTTAGCGACAGGGGGCACAGATACGCAGAATTTT.

There are a few counts of this clonotype. This chain connects TRBV4-2 to TRBJ2-7; tentative D call: TRBD2 (5 bases). The ends were cut back, 0 bases at V and 0 bases at J, with 9 bases in the middle. CDR1 and CDR2 (germline): LGHNA, YNFKEQ. The CDR3 sequence is 15 residues long. CDR3 nucleotides: TGTGCCAGCAGCCAAGACGGCGGGTACTCCTACGAGCAGTACTTC. It translates to CASSQDGGYSYEQYF.

This chain joins TRBV30 and TRBJ2-3; tentatively, D is TRBD2 (5 bases). The CDR3 has 16 amino acids. V lost 1 base, J lost 2 bases, and 16 bases lay in between. Per the germline V gene, CDR1 is GTSNPN and CDR2 is SVGIG (reference sequence). The CDR3 is CAWSALGRVDTDTQYF. For the CDR3, the DNA is TGTGCCTGGAGTGCGCTAGGGCGGGTGGACACAGATACGCAGTATTTT.

By share, this clonotype ranks as medium-sized. This rearrangement joins TRBV29-1 to TRBJ2-7, with a possible D match to TRBD2 (5 bases). CDR1 and CDR2 from the germline V gene are SQVTM and ANQGSEA. The CDR3 has 12 residues. The V and J ends lost 4 bases and 3 bases respectively, with 10 bases between them. The CDR3 loop is CSVGRGLYEQYF. As DNA, the CDR3 is TGCAGCGTTGGGAGAGGGCTCTACGAGCAGTACTTC.

V is TRBV24-1 and J is TRBJ2-6; 8 bases match TRBD1. The germline CDR1 and CDR2 sequences are KGHDR and SFDVKD. The CDR3 covers 18 residues. V shed 0 bases and J 4 bases; nucleotides not matched to a gene: 7. CDR3: CATSDLMRQGLGANVLTF. CDR3 nucleotides: TGTGCCACCAGTGATTTGATGCGACAGGGGCTCGGGGCCAACGTCCTGACTTTC.

A single count supports this clonotype. This rearrangement joins TRBV15 to TRBJ1-5; D not certain. The V gene's germline CDR1 is LNHNV and CDR2 YYDKDF (reference sequence). The CDR3 totals 12 residues. Trimming cost V 8 bases and J 4 bases, with 9 bases left between them. The CDR3 bases are TGTGCCACCCGAGACCGGAATCAGCCCCAGCATTTT. Translating it yields CATRDRNQPQHF.

This clonotype was detected only a few times. The chain is built from TRBV6-5 and TRBJ2-2; 7 positions agree with TRBD1. Trimming at V came to 5 bases and at J to 2 bases, leaving 8 bases not matched to a gene. The CDR3 is 16 residues long. The V gene's germline CDR1 is MNHEY and CDR2 SVGAGI. Here the CDR3 DNA reads TGTGCCAGCAGTCCTCCGGACAGGTTTAACACCGGGGAGCTGTTTTTT. Amino acid sequence: CASSPPDRFNTGELFF.

V gene TRBV6-1 combines with J gene TRBJ2-3; the match to TRBD1 covers 9 bases. Germline V gene lookup returns CDR1 MNHNS and CDR2 SASEGT. The CDR3 has 15 amino acids. The V and J ends lost 7 bases and 2 bases, in that order; junction bases with no gene match: 7. CDR3 protein: CASTMDRGPTDTQYF. CDR3 nucleotides: TGTGCCAGCACCATGGACAGGGGACCCACAGATACGCAGTATTTT.

The chain joins TRBV29-1 to TRBJ2-7; perhaps TRBD2 as D (5 bases). V was pared by 1 base and J by 0 bases, with 13 bases between. The germline V gene has CDR1 SQVTM and CDR2 ANQGSEA. The CDR3 runs 15 residues. CDR3 sequence reads: CSVEVSGISSYEQYF. CDR3 coding DNA: TGCAGCGTTGAAGTGAGCGGAATCAGCTCCTACGAGCAGTACTTC.

This clonotype was counted between two and nine times. This chain joins TRBV19 and TRBJ2-7, with a possible D match to TRBD1 (6 bases). Trimming shortened V by 2 bases and J by 2 bases, and 10 bases separated the two germline ends. The germline gives CDR1 LNHDA, CDR2 SQIVND (reference sequence). This CDR3 spans 14 amino acids. CDR3 in amino acids: CASSISGTPYEQYF. The CDR3 DNA is TGTGCCAGTAGTATATCCGGGACACCCTACGAGCAGTACTTC.

By sample share, this clonotype is medium-sized. The rearrangement joins TRBV5-5 to TRBJ1-2; D unresolved. Germline assignment: CDR1 SGHKS and CDR2 YYEKEE (reference sequence). V dropped 0 bases and J dropped 0 bases, with 6 bases sitting between them. The CDR3 consists of 14 residues. The CDR3 spells CASSLGPTNYGYTF. CDR3 DNA: TGTGCCAGCAGCTTGGGACCAACTAACTATGGCTACACCTTC.

This chain links TRBV27 with TRBJ2-7, with D perhaps TRBD1 (5 bases). CDR1 is MNHEY, CDR2 SMNVEV, per germline (reference sequence). The CDR3 totals 13 residues. Trimming shortened V by 5 bases and J by 5 bases, and 13 bases separated the two germline ends. CDR3 amino acids: CASSADTLHEQYF. The CDR3 DNA follows: TGTGCCAGCAGTGCGGACACCCTCCACGAGCAGTACTTC.

This clonotype was detected a few times. In DNA, the CDR3 is TGTGCCAGCAGTTTAGGGCTAGGCTACAATGAGCAGTTCTTC. Translating gives CASSLGLGYNEQFF. The genes are TRBV27 and TRBJ2-1; D is uncertain. Looked up from germline, CDR1 is MNHEY and CDR2 is SMNVEV (reference sequence). Trimming cost V 2 bases and J 3 bases, with 8 bases left between them. This CDR3 has 14 residues.

This rearrangement joins TRBV19 to TRBJ1-6, with 11 bases lining up with TRBD1. From germline, CDR1 is LNHDA and CDR2 SQIVND (reference sequence). V lost 9 bases, J lost 10 bases, and 14 bases stayed unmatched. The CDR3 totals 16 residues. CDR3 sequence (DNA): TGTGCCAGCAGTGAGGGGACAGGACAGGGGGCATCACCCCTCCACTTT. Translating gives CASSEGTGQGASPLHF.

The V call is TRBV18, the J call TRBJ2-2; the D is unclear. The CDR3 totals 15 residues. Germline CDR1 and CDR2: KGHSH and LQKENI. Trimming cost V 3 bases and J 5 bases, with 13 bases left between them. The CDR3 sequence is CASSPRLTYTGELFF. The CDR3 DNA reads as TGTGCCAGCTCACCGCGCCTGACTTATACCGGGGAGCTGTTTTTT.

The chain uses TRBV6-2 or TRBV6-3 and TRBJ2-1; 7 bases are shared with TRBD2. The CDR3 has 16 residues. The V segment lost 1 base and the J segment 3 bases; nucleotides outside the gene matches: 6. Germline V gene lookup returns CDR1 MNHEY and CDR2 SVGEGT. The CDR3, as DNA: TGTGCCAGCAGTTACTGGTCCTCGGGAGGCTACAATGAGCAGTTCTTC. Its protein is CASSYWSSGGYNEQFF.

The chain uses TRBV4-3 and TRBJ2-3, with D possibly TRBD2 on 5 matching bases. The V end lost 1 base, the J end lost 8 bases, and 16 bases lay between the germline ends. The length of the CDR3 is 15 residues. Per germline, CDR1 LGHNA and CDR2 YSLEER. The CDR3 spells CASSQAVAAGSTQYF. CDR3 in DNA: TGCGCCAGCAGCCAAGCAGTGGCCGCGGGTAGTACGCAGTATTTT.

This clonotype was seen a handful of times. The chain has TRBV19 and TRBJ1-5; TRBD1 might be the D (5 bases). V was shortened by 4 bases and J by 1 base, with 17 bases between the two germline ends. From germline, CDR1 is LNHDA and CDR2 SQIVND (reference sequence). The CDR3 has 17 residues. The CDR3 bases are TGTGCCAGTAGTACTCGGCACGGGGGTATGAGCAATCAGCCCCAGCATTTT. It specifies CASSTRHGGMSNQPQHF.

This clonotype was detected a few times. The chain is built from TRBV24-1 and TRBJ2-1; 14 positions agree with TRBD2. CDR1 is KGHDR and CDR2 is SFDVKD in the germline V gene. This CDR3 region has 19 residues. V trimming: 4 bases; J trimming: 2 bases; junction bases outside the gene matches: 9. CDR3 sequence (DNA): TGTGCCACCAGTGACCCTGGGACTAGCGGGAGCGGTACCTACAATGAGCAGTTCTTC. The encoded protein is CATSDPGTSGSGTYNEQFF.

J is TRBJ2-3 and V is TRBV11-2; tentative D call: TRBD1 (6 bases). The germline CDR1 and CDR2 sequences are SGHAT and FQNNGV. The V gene lost 3 bases and the J gene lost 3 bases, with 13 bases spanning the gap. The length of the CDR3 is 15 residues. The CDR3 DNA is TGTGCCAGCAGCTTTAACGCAGGGGATACAGATACGCAGTATTTT. Residues: CASSFNAGDTDTQYF.

This chain links TRBV24-1 with TRBJ2-7; unclear D gene. Trimming removed 6 bases at V and 3 bases at J, with 11 bases between. Germline V CDR1 and CDR2: KGHDR, SFDVKD. The CDR3 length is 13 residues. The CDR3, as DNA: TGTGCCACCAGTAGAGGCAGCTACTACGAGCAGTACTTC. It codes for CATSRGSYYEQYF.

Only a few counts were recorded for this clonotype. J is TRBJ1-1 and V is TRBV29-1; 12 bases match TRBD1. V lost 3 bases to trimming and J lost 4 bases; unmatched junction nucleotides: 12. The CDR3 runs to 17 residues. CDR1 and CDR2 (germline): SQVTM, ANQGSEA. The chain's CDR3 is CSVDSIGTGGEITEAFF. As DNA, the CDR3 is TGCAGCGTTGACTCAATCGGGACAGGGGGCGAGATCACTGAAGCTTTCTTT.

V is TRBV10-3 and J is TRBJ2-1, with D possibly TRBD2 on 6 matching bases. V lost 6 bases, J lost 5 bases, and 20 bases lay in between. Germline CDR1 ENHRY, CDR2 SYGVKD. The CDR3 loop spans 16 amino acids. Here the CDR3 reads CAIRPFNGSSDNEQFF. CDR3 nucleotides: TGTGCCATCAGGCCCTTTAACGGGAGTTCGGACAATGAGCAGTTCTTC.

This clonotype counts as medium-sized. The rearrangement links TRBV30 to TRBJ2-6, with 7 nucleotides matching TRBD1. CDR3 length: 19 residues. V gave up 1 base and J gave up 0 bases; unmatched junction bases: 12. The germline CDR1 and CDR2 sequences are GTSNPN and SVGIG (reference sequence). The CDR3 DNA reads as TGTGCCTGGAGTGCATTCACAGGGGACCTTCTCTCTGGGGCCAACGTCCTGACTTTC. Amino acids: CAWSAFTGDLLSGANVLTF.

The chain couples TRBV27 to TRBJ1-2, with D unresolved. This CDR3 spans 14 amino acids. CDR1 is MNHEY, CDR2 SMNVEV, per germline (reference sequence). Trimming took off 6 bases at V and 0 bases at J, with 11 bases between the two ends. The DNA for the CDR3 is TGTGCCAGCAGCTTGTACAGACCTAACTATGGCTACACCTTC. Residues: CASSLYRPNYGYTF.